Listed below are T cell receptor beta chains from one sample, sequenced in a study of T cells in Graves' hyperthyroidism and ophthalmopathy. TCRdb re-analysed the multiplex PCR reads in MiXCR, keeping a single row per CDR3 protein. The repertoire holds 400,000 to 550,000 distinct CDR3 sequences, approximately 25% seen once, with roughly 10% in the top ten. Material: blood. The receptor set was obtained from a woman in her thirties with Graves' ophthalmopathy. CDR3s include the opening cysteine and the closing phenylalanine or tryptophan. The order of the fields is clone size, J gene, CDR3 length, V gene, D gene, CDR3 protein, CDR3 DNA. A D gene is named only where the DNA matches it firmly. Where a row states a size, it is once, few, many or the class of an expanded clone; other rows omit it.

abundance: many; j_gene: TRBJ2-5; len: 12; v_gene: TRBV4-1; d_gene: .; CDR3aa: CASSSRAETQYF; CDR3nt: TGCGCCAGCAGCTCGAGAGCAGAGACCCAGTACTTC
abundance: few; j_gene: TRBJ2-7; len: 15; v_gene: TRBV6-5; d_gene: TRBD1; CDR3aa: CASKFRTGVLGEQYF; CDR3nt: TGTGCCAGCAAGTTCCGGACAGGGGTTTTAGGCGAGCAGTACTTC
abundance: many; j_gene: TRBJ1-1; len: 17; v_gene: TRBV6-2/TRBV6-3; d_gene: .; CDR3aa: CASSRLYRALGSTEAFF; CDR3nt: TGTGCCAGCAGCCGATTATATAGGGCACTCGGATCCACTGAAGCTTTCTTT
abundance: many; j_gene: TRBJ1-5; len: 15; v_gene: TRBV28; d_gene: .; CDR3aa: CASSLYSGSNQPQHF; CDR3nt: TGTGCCAGCAGCCTTTACTCTGGGTCTAATCAGCCCCAGCATTTT
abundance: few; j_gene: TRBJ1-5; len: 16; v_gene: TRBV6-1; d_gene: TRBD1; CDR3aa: CASSDRGQGGNQPQHF; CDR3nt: TGTGCCAGCAGTGATAGGGGACAGGGCGGCAATCAGCCCCAGCATTTT
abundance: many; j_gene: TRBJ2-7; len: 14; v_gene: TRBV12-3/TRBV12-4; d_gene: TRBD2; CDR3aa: CASSFGIAGVEQYF; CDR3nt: TGTGCCAGCAGTTTTGGGATAGCGGGGGTCGAGCAGTACTTC
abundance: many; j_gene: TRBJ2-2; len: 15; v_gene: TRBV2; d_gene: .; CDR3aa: CASSEALKVDGELFF; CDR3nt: TGTGCCAGCAGTGAAGCGCTTAAGGTGGACGGGGAGCTGTTTTTT
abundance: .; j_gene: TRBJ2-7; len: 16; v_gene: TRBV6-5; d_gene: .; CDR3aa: CASSYSAGTRIYEQYF; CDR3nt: TGTGCCAGCAGTTACTCTGCCGGGACAAGGATCTACGAGCAGTACTTC
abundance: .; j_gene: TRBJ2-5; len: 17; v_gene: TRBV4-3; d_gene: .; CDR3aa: CASSQDLYGTLGETQYF; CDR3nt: TGCGCCAGCAGCCAAGATCTTTACGGGACGCTTGGAGAGACCCAGTACTTC
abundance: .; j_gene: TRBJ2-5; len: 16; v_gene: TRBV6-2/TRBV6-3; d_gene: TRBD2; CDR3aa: CASSTPGLALGETQYF; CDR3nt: TGTGCCAGCAGCACCCCGGGACTAGCGCTAGGAGAGACCCAGTACTTC
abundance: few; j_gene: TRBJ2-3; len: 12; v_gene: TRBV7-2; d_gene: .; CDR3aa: CASEGRSDTQYF; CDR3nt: TGTGCCAGCGAGGGCCGGTCAGATACGCAGTATTTT
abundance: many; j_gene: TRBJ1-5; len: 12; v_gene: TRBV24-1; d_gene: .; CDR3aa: CATSAGSQPQHF; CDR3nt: TGTGCCACCAGTGCCGGGAGTCAGCCCCAGCATTTT